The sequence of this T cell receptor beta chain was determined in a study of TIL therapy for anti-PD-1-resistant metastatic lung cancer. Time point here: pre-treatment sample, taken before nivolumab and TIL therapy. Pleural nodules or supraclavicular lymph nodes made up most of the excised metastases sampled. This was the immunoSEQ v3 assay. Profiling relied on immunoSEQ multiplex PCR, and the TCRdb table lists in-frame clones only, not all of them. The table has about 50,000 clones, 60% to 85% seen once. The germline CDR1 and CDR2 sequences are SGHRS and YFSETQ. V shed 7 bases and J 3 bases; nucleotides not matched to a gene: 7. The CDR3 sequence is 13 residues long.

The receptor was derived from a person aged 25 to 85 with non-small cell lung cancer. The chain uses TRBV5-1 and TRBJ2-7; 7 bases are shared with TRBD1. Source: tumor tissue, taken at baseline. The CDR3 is CASARGFDYEQYF. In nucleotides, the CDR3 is TGCGCCAGCGCCAGGGGGTTCGACTACGAGCAGTACTTC.